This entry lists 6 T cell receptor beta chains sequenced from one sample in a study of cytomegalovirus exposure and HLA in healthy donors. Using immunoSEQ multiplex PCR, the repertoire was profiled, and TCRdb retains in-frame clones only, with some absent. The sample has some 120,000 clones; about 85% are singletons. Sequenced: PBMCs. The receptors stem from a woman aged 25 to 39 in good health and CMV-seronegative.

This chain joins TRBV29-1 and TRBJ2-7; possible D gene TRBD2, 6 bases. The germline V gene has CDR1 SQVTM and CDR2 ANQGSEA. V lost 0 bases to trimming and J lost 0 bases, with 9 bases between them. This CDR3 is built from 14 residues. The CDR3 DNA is TGCAGCGTTGAAGATCGGGGGTACTCCTACGAGCAGTACTTC. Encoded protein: CSVEDRGYSYEQYF.

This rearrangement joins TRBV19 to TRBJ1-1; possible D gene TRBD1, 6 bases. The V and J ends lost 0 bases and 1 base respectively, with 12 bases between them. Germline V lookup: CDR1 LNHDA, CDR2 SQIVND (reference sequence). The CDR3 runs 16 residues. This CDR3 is CASSIDRDKQNTEAFF. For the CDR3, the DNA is TGTGCCAGTAGTATAGATCGGGACAAACAGAACACTGAAGCTTTCTTT.

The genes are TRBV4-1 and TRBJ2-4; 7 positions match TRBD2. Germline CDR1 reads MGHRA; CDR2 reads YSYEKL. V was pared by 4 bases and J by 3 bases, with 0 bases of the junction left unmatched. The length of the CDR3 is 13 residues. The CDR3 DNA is TGCGCCAGCAGCCGGGGGGGCAAAAACATTCAGTACTTC. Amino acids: CASSRGGKNIQYF.

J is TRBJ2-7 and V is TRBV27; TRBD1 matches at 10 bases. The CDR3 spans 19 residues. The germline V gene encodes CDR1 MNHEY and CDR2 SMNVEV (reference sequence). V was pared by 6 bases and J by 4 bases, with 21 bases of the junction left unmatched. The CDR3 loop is CASSPAGTGVTRARYEQYF. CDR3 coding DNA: TGTGCCAGCAGCCCGGCCGGGACAGGGGTAACGCGGGCGAGGTACGAGCAGTACTTC.

CDR3 amino acids: CASRPGTGKAGGAFF. CDR3 nucleotides: TGTGCCAGCAGACCGGGGACAGGTAAAGCCGGGGGGGCTTTCTTT. The chain is built from TRBV2 and TRBJ1-1; 8 nucleotides align to TRBD1. With V trimmed by 6 bases and J by 11 bases, 17 bases remained unmatched. The CDR3 sequence is 15 residues long. CDR1 and CDR2 (germline): SNHLY, FYNNEI.

The chain's CDR3 is CASSPGQPSTDTQYF. Written as DNA, the CDR3 is TGTGCCAGCTCACCAGGACAGCCTAGCACAGATACGCAGTATTTT. The chain couples TRBV18 to TRBJ2-3, with D possibly TRBD1 on 6 matching bases. V dropped 2 bases and J dropped 0 bases, with 9 bases sitting between them. The germline CDR1 and CDR2 sequences are KGHSH and LQKENI. This CDR3 region has 15 residues.